Included here is one T cell receptor beta chain sequence, with context. As originally analysed: Amplification with reference gene primers provided the estimates of nucleated cell counts. Libraries were prepared by immunoSEQ multiplex PCR; TCRdb keeps only in-frame clonotypes and omits some of them. That table gives V, J and clone size, and the DNA gave D and trimming. The repertoire holds around 170,000 clones, with 75% to 90% as singletons. The entry originates in a study of blood T cell repertoires in COVID-19. Study overall: Samples taken during acute and convalescent COVID-19 were collected in the United States, Italy and Spain. T cells, B-cell-depleted T cells, or PBMCs supplied cDNA or gDNA.

Germline V gives CDR1 MNHEY, CDR2 SVGEGT. CDR3 size: 16 residues. J gave up 7 bases and V 4 bases, and 9 bases lay outside the gene matches. V and J are TRBV6-2 or TRBV6-3 and TRBJ2-2; TRBD2 aligns across 10 bases. The source of this sequence is a woman aged 35 to 49 with acute or convalescent COVID-19. The sequenced sample was peripheral blood. The chain's CDR3 is CASSSLAGEGGGELFF. The CDR3 DNA follows: TGTGCCAGCAGTTCGCTAGCGGGAGAAGGTGGCGGGGAGCTGTTTTTT.